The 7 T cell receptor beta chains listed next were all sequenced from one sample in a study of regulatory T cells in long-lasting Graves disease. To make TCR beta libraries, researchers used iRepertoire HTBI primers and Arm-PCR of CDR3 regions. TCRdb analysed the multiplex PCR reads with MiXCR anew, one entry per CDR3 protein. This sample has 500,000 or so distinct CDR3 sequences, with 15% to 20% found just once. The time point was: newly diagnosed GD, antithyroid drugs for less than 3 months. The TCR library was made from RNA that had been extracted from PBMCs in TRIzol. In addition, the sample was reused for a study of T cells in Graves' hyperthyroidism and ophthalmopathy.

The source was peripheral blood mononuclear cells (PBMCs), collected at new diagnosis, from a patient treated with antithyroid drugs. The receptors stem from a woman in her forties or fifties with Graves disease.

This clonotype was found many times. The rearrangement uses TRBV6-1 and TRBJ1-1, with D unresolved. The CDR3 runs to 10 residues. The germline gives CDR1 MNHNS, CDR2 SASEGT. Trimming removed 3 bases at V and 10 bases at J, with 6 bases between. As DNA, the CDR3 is TGTGCCAGCAGTGAGGTAGGAGCTTTCTTT. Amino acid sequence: CASSEVGAFF.

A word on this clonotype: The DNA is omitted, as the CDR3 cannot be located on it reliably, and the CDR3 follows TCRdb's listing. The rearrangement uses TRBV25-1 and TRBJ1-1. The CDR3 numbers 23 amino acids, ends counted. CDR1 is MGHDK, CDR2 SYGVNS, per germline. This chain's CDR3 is CASSEYGTSSGYTFGSGTTEAFF.

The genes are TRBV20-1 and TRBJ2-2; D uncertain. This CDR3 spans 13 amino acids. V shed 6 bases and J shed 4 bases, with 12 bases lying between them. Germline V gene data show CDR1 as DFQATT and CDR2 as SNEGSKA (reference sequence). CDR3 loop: CSAYRPGTGELFF. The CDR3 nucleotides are TGCAGTGCGTATCGGCCCGGCACCGGGGAGCTGTTTTTT.

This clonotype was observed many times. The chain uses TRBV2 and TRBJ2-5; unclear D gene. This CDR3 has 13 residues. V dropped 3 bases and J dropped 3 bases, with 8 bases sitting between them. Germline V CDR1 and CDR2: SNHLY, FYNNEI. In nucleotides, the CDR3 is TGTGCCAGCAGTGACTTACCTAAAGAGACCCAGTACTTC. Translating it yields CASSDLPKETQYF.

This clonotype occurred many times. The CDR3 bases are TGTGCCAGCAGTTTATCCGGGACCACAGATACGCAGTATTTT. This encodes CASSLSGTTDTQYF. This chain uses TRBV12-3 or TRBV12-4 with TRBJ2-3; either TRBD1 or TRBD2 may supply D (5 bases each). This CDR3 has 14 amino acids. V lost 2 bases to trimming and J lost 2 bases, with 8 bases between them.

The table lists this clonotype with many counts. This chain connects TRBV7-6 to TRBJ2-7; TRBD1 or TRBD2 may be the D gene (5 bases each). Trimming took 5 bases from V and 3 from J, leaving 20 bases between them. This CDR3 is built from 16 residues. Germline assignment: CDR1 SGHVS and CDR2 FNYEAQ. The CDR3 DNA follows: TGTGCCAGCAGCCCGGGTGGAGCAGGGAGCATCTACGAGCAGTACTTC. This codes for CASSPGGAGSIYEQYF.

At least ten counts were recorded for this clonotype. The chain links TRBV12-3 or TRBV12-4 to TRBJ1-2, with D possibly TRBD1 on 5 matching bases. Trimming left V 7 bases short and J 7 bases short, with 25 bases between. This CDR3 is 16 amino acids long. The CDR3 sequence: CASTPGGATSMSGYTF. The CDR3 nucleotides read TGTGCCAGCACCCCGGGAGGGGCAACCTCTATGAGTGGCTACACCTTC.